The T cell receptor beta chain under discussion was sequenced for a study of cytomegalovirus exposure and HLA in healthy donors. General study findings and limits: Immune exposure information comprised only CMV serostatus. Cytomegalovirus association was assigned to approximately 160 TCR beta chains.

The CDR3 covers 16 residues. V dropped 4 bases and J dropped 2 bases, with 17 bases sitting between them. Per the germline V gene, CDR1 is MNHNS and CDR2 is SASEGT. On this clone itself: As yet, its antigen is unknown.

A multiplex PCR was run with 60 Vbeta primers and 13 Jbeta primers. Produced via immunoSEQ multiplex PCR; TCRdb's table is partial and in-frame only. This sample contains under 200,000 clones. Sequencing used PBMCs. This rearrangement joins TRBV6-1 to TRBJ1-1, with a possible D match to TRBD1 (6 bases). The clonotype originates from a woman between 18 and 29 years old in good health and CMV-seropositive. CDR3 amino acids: CASSVQGTRGNTEAFF. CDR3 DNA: TGTGCCAGCAGTGTTCAGGGGACGCGTGGTAACACTGAAGCTTTCTTT.